The 23 T cell receptor beta chains in this list originate from one sample, sequenced in a study of CXCR3-negative and CXCR3-positive naive CD8 T cells. Broader study findings: More hydrophobic TRB CDR3s occurred in CXCR3-positive than in CXCR3-negative naive cells.

Through 5' RACE with UMI labels, the TRB cDNA libraries were prepared. After re-calling the 5' RACE reads, TCRdb lists one entry per CDR3 protein, DNA absent. The sample includes under 85,000 distinct CDR3 sequences. Antigens of these TCRs are unknown. Material: naive CXCR3+ CD8+ T cells from blood. Documented subset: CD45RO-CCR7+CD27+CD95- naive CD8+ T cells expressing CXCR3 (TNR3+). These receptors all come from a human donor in good health. Some clones in this sample may be carry-over from other donors' samples.

The V and J genes are TRBV5-1 and TRBJ1-1. The CDR3 runs to 14 residues. From germline, CDR1 is SGHRS and CDR2 YFSETQ. CDR3 sequence reads: CASSLAPEGTEAFF.

CDR3: CASSSTRQGVSGGELFF. The chain joins TRBV28 to TRBJ2-2; TCRdb reports TRBD1, a call that lacks DNA to check it against. The germline gives CDR1 MDHEN, CDR2 SYDVKM. CDR3 length: 17 residues.

The chain recombines TRBV7-9 with TRBJ1-5; the TCRdb D gene call, TRBD1, has no DNA to confirm it. The CDR3 has 14 amino acids. Germline values: CDR1 SEHNR, CDR2 FQNEAQ (reference sequence). The CDR3 protein is CASSWTDSNQPQHF.

The V and J genes are TRBV20-1 and TRBJ2-3; without DNA, the TCRdb call of TRBD1 cannot be checked. The CDR3 contains 16 residues. Germline CDR1 and CDR2: DFQATT and SNEGSKA (reference sequence). The CDR3 loop is CSGSVGARTSTDTQYF.

V and J are TRBV28 and TRBJ2-2; TCRdb's D call of TRBD1 is untestable without DNA. CDR3 size: 15 residues. Germline V CDR1 and CDR2: MDHEN, SYDVKM. Here the CDR3 reads CASSRFRERTGELFF.

CDR3: CASSLIRNADNEQFF. The V gene is TRBV28, the J gene TRBJ2-1. The CDR3 loop spans 15 amino acids. CDR1 is MDHEN and CDR2 is SYDVKM in the germline V gene.

The chain carries TRBV19 and TRBJ2-3; absent DNA, TCRdb's TRBD1 call cannot be checked. CDR1 LNHDA and CDR2 SQIVND come from the germline V gene (reference sequence). There are 15 residues in the CDR3. Here the CDR3 reads CASSRWTGSTDTQYF.

The CDR3 loop is CASGQYTGSAERSSSYNEQFF. The chain employs TRBV18 and TRBJ2-1; the TCRdb D gene call, TRBD2, has no DNA to confirm it. The CDR3 loop spans 21 amino acids. CDR1 is KGHSH and CDR2 is LQKENI in the germline V gene.

The J gene is TRBJ2-1, the V gene TRBV9. The length of the CDR3 is 13 residues. CDR1 is SGDLS and CDR2 is YYNGEE in the germline V gene. The CDR3 protein is CASSATDYNEQFF.

The rearrangement joins TRBV6-5 to TRBJ2-1. The V gene's germline CDR1 is MNHEY and CDR2 SVGAGI. The CDR3 loop spans 15 amino acids. CDR3 protein: CASSPWRSSYNEQFF.

J is TRBJ1-5 and V is TRBV19. CDR3 size: 16 residues. The V gene's germline CDR1 is LNHDA and CDR2 SQIVND (reference sequence). Here the CDR3 reads CASSLGAGDWDQPQHF.

The chain links TRBV6-2 or TRBV6-3 to TRBJ2-5; TCRdb's D call of TRBD1 is untestable without DNA. The CDR3 totals 13 residues. Germline-derived CDR1 and CDR2 are MNHEY and SVGEGT. CDR3 residues: CASRPWGGETQYF.

The chain employs TRBV4-1 and TRBJ2-7; the TCRdb call, TRBD1, lacks DNA for checking. Germline V gene data show CDR1 as MGHRA and CDR2 as YSYEKL. The CDR3 length is 16 residues. CDR3 amino acids: CASSQVTGGNTYEQYF.

The J gene is TRBJ2-7, the V gene TRBV13; the D call of TRBD1 rests on TCRdb alone, since no DNA is present to check it. Germline V gene lookup returns CDR1 PRHDT and CDR2 FYEKMQ (reference sequence). The CDR3 is made up of 16 amino acids. The CDR3 here is CASSLTSLGSPYEQYF. Together with reference TRBV13 and TRBJ2-7, the CDR3 gives the full variable domain: AAGVIQSPRHLIKEKRETATLKCYPIPRHDTVYWYQQGPGQDPQFLISFYEKMQSDKGSIPDRFSAQQFSDYHSELNMSSLELGDSALYFCASSLTSLGSPYEQYFGPGTRLTVT.

CDR3 loop: CSVELGQGGNPYEQYF. This chain joins TRBV29-1 and TRBJ2-7; TCRdb's D gene call, TRBD1, goes unchecked for lack of DNA. CDR1 is SQVTM, CDR2 ANQGSEA, per germline. The CDR3 spans 16 residues.

V usage is TRBV9 and J usage is TRBJ1-2. Germline V gene data show CDR1 as SGDLS and CDR2 as YYNGEE. The CDR3 sequence is 11 residues long. CDR3 region: CASSAHYGYTF.

The genes are TRBV7-2 and TRBJ1-4; checking the TCRdb D call of TRBD1 is not possible without DNA. Germline CDR1 SGHTA, CDR2 FQGNSA. CDR3 size: 13 residues. CDR3 region: CASSSARLEKLFF.

This chain connects TRBV20-1 to TRBJ2-7; checking the TCRdb D call of TRBD1 is not possible without DNA. The CDR3 is made up of 12 amino acids. The germline gives CDR1 DFQATT, CDR2 SNEGSKA (reference sequence). CDR3 protein: CSADEGGYEQYF.

The chain has TRBV7-9 and TRBJ2-5; TCRdb names TRBD1, which stays unverified in the absence of DNA. CDR3 length: 15 amino acids. Per germline, CDR1 SEHNR and CDR2 FQNEAQ (reference sequence). The chain's CDR3 is CASSLRDTFQETQYF. Full variable domain (remainder filled in from reference TRBV7-9 and TRBJ2-5): DTGVSQNPRHKITKRGQNVTFRCDPISEHNRLYWYRQTLGQGPEFLTYFQNEAQLEKSRLLSDRFSAERPKGSFSTLEIQRTEQGDSAMYLCASSLRDTFQETQYFGPGTRLLVL.

The chain recombines TRBV20-1 with TRBJ2-7; TCRdb designates TRBD2, a call that cannot be tested without DNA. Germline CDR1 is DFQATT and CDR2 is SNEGSKA (reference sequence). The CDR3 covers 11 residues. Here the CDR3 reads CSATGGYEQYF.

This rearrangement joins TRBV7-3 to TRBJ2-3; there is no DNA to check the TCRdb D call of TRBD1. The CDR3 runs 16 residues. Per the germline V gene, CDR1 is SGHTA and CDR2 is FQGTGA. CDR3 region: CASSLNRDSKSNTQYF.

This chain links TRBV12-3 or TRBV12-4 with TRBJ2-5. The CDR3 covers 14 residues. CDR3 sequence: CASSLGGIQETQYF.

The V gene is TRBV7-9, the J gene TRBJ1-5; TCRdb's D call, TRBD1, is unchecked because there is no DNA. The CDR3 runs 18 residues. Germline loops: CDR1 SEHNR, CDR2 FQNEAQ (reference sequence). Here the CDR3 reads CASSQDSVGQGLRQPQHF.